Listed here is a single T cell receptor (beta chain). With 9 bases clipped from V and 5 bases from J, the junction kept 7 bases outside the gene matches. The CDR3 has 14 amino acids. The germline gives CDR1 MRHNA, CDR2 SNTAGT. The data are from a study of T-cell reconstitution after alpha-beta-depleted transplantation in children. It was with unique molecular identifiers that the TCRbeta library was prepared. TCRdb re-called the PCR reads through MiXCR, storing one row per CDR3 protein. The repertoire holds 750,000 to 950,000 distinct CDR3 sequences, with under 20% as singletons. The receptor's source is a male patient under 18 who had a stem cell transplant for acute lymphoblastic leukemia, so the T cells may come from the graft donor. Sequenced here: PBMCs, mostly from graft donor cells, sampled 360 days after TCRalphabeta/CD19-depleted stem cell transplant. The rearrangement joins TRBV6-4 to TRBJ2-7, with TRBD2 identical over 13 bases. CDR3 sequence reads: CARDGLAGVDEQYF. The CDR3 nucleotides are TGTGCCAGGGATGGACTAGCGGGAGTCGACGAGCAGTACTTC.